This T cell receptor (beta chain) came from a study of beta chain features in type 1 diabetes. Points on this clone: Its antigen is not known.

Expressed TCRB transcripts were sequenced because the isolated RNA had all been reverse transcribed beforehand. Here immunoSEQ multiplex PCR was the method, and the copy in TCRdb shows in-frame clones only, minus some. Of some 700,000 clones listed, around 15% were seen once; the top ten hold less than 0.025%. It was one heparinised blood draw, averaging around 120 mL, that each donor gave. Trimming at V came to 6 bases and at J to 3 bases, leaving 10 bases not matched to a gene. The CDR3 covers 16 residues. CDR1 is KGHSH and CDR2 is LQKENI in the germline V gene. The study, taken as a whole, reports: VDJ junctions in type 1 diabetes patients carried more deletions and fewer insertions. Type 1 diabetes patients showed a moderate but significant shortening of TCRB CDR3s in all four CD4+ subsets. cDNA-based reads could over-represent cells with high TCR expression.

The rearrangement joins TRBV18 to TRBJ2-7, with 11 bases matching TRBD1. The clonotype was recovered from a man aged 18-30 years with type 1 diabetes. Sample: naive CD4+ T cells from blood. CDR3: CASSRLTGTGGYEQYF. Written as DNA, the CDR3 is TGTGCCAGCTCCCGGCTTACCGGGACAGGGGGCTACGAGCAGTACTTC. The variable domain in full, with the rest retrieved from reference TRBV18 and TRBJ2-7, is NAGVMQNPRHLVRRRGQEARLRCSPMKGHSHVYWYRQLPEEGLKFMVYLQKENIIDESGMPKERFSAEFPKEGPSILRIQQVVRGDSAAYFCASSRLTGTGGYEQYFGPGTRLTVT.